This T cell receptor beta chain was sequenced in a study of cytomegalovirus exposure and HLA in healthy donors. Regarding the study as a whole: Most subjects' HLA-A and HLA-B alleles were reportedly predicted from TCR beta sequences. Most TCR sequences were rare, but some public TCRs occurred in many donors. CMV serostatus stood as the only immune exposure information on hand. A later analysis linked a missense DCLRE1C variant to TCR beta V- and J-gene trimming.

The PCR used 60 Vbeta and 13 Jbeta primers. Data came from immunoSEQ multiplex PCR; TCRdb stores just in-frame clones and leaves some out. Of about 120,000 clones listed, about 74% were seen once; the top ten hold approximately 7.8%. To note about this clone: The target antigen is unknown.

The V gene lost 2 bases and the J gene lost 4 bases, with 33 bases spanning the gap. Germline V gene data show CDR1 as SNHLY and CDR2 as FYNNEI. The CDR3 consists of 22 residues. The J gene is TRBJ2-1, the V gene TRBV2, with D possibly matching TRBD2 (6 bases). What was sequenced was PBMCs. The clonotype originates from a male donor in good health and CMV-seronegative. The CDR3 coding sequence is TGTGCCAGCAGTGAATCTGTACTCTTGCCACCCTATCCGCGGGGAGATTACAATGAGCAGTTCTTC. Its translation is CASSESVLLPPYPRGDYNEQFF.